Listed below are T cell receptor beta chains from one sample, sequenced in a study of blood T cell repertoires in COVID-19. Method: immunoSEQ multiplex PCR; TCRdb's copy keeps in-frame clones and lacks some. The sample contains around 130,000 clones, approximately 80% of which appear only once. Sequencing input: peripheral blood. These receptors all stem from a man between 65 and 85 years old with acute or convalescent COVID-19. Both conserved end residues are part of each CDR3. Each record gives: D gene, clone size, V gene, J gene, CDR3 DNA, CDR3 protein. A D gene is named only where the DNA matches it firmly. Clone size is stated in some rows and not others, as once, few, many or a class when expanded.

NA,NA,TRBV2,TRBJ2-2,TGTGCCAGCAGTGGACAAAGAGAACAGCTGTCCACCGGGGAGCTGTTTTTT,CASSGQREQLSTGELFF
NA,NA,TRBV6-5,TRBJ1-3,TGTGCCAGCAGTCTACGGTGGAGCTCTGGAAACACCATATATTTT,CASSLRWSSGNTIYF
NA,NA,TRBV5-1,TRBJ2-1,TGCGCCAGCAGCTTGGGTAGGTCGGCTACCGCGGATGAGCAGTTCTTC,CASSLGRSATADEQFF
NA,NA,TRBV11-3,TRBJ2-1,TGTGCCAGCAGCTTAGATAGCTACAATGAGCAGTTCTTC,CASSLDSYNEQFF
TRBD1,NA,TRBV5-6,TRBJ1-1,TGTGCCAGCAGCCGGAGGGGGACAGGGGGCGCGCACACTGAAGCTTTCTTT,CASSRRGTGGAHTEAFF
NA,NA,TRBV5-1,TRBJ1-1,TGCGCCAGCAGCCTGGATTCCAGGCCGAACACTGAAGCTTTCTTT,CASSLDSRPNTEAFF
TRBD1,NA,TRBV10-3,TRBJ1-2,TGTGCCATCCGAGGGACAGGGGACCATGGCTACACCTTC,CAIRGTGDHGYTF
NA,NA,TRBV30,TRBJ2-5,TGTGCCGGATGGCGGCGAGGCTCAAGGGAGACCCAGTACTTC,CAGWRRGSRETQYF
TRBD2,NA,TRBV25-1,TRBJ2-1,TGTGCCAGCAGTGTGGGGGGGACCTACAATGAGCAGTTCTTC,CASSVGGTYNEQFF
NA,few,TRBV5-1,TRBJ2-1,TGCGCCAGCAGCTTGTCAGCCAGGGAAAGGATCGATGAGCAGTTCTTC,CASSLSARERIDEQFF
NA,NA,TRBV6-5,TRBJ1-5,TGTGCCACCTCCCAGGGTAGATATCAGCCCCAGCATTTT,CATSQGRYQPQHF
NA,NA,TRBV4-2,TRBJ2-7,TGTGCCAGCAGCCAGACTAGTTCTTACGAGCAGTACTTC,CASSQTSSYEQYF
TRBD1,NA,TRBV11-2,TRBJ1-2,TGTGCCAGCACCCACCCGGGGACAGGGAATGGCTACACCTTC,CASTHPGTGNGYTF
TRBD1,NA,TRBV29-1,TRBJ1-2,TGCAGCGTCCTACAGGGGGCTAGTGGCTACACCTTC,CSVLQGASGYTF
TRBD1,NA,TRBV6-5,TRBJ1-1,TGTGCCAGCAGCCAAACAGGGGGGAACACTGAAGCTTTCTTT,CASSQTGGNTEAFF
NA,few,TRBV5-1,TRBJ1-1,TGCGCCAGCAGCTTGGACGTCGGCACTGAAGCTTTCTTT,CASSLDVGTEAFF
TRBD2,NA,TRBV5-5,TRBJ2-3,TGTGCCAGCAGGCGCGCGGGTGCGGGGGGGCAGTCAGATACGCAGTATTTT,CASRRAGAGGQSDTQYF
NA,NA,TRBV6-5,TRBJ1-1,TGTGCCAGCAGTTACTCTGGGGCCACTGAAGCTTTCTTT,CASSYSGATEAFF
TRBD1,NA,TRBV4-2,TRBJ2-7,TGTGCCAGCAGCCAGGGACAGGGCGATCGGAACGAGCAGTACTTC,CASSQGQGDRNEQYF
TRBD1,NA,TRBV5-1,TRBJ1-1,TGCGCCAGCAGCCCATCAGGGGGCACTGAAGCTTTCTTT,CASSPSGGTEAFF
NA,NA,TRBV15,TRBJ2-7,TGTGCCACCAGCAGAGATCAAACATACGAGCAGTACTTC,CATSRDQTYEQYF
NA,NA,TRBV19,TRBJ2-7,TGTGCCACCAAGTGGAGTATTCTTGGCTCCTACGAGCAGTACTTC,CATKWSILGSYEQYF
NA,NA,TRBV6-5,TRBJ1-2,TGTGCCAGCAGTTACTTCGGGGTTTATGGCTACACCTTC,CASSYFGVYGYTF
TRBD1,NA,TRBV4-2,TRBJ2-6,TGTGCCAGCAGCCGAGTAGGACAGGGGATGACTGGGGCCAACGTCCTGACTTTC,CASSRVGQGMTGANVLTF
NA,NA,TRBV5-1,TRBJ1-5,TGCGCCAGCACCCACTTGAGGGGCAATCAGCCCCAGCATTTT,CASTHLRGNQPQHF
TRBD1,once,TRBV7-2,TRBJ2-2,TGTGCCAGCAGCTCAACGACAGGGGGACAATCCGGGGAGCTGTTTTTT,CASSSTTGGQSGELFF
NA,NA,TRBV13,TRBJ2-3,TGTGCCAGCAGCCCCAGGGGAGTAGGAGATACGCAGTATTTT,CASSPRGVGDTQYF
TRBD1,few,TRBV6-5,TRBJ1-6,TGTGCCAGCAGTTACTCGACAGGGATTAATTCACCCCTCCACTTT,CASSYSTGINSPLHF
NA,NA,TRBV19,TRBJ1-2,TGTGCCAGTAGTATTCCGAGACTAGGCTACACCTTC,CASSIPRLGYTF
NA,NA,TRBV27,TRBJ1-1,TGTGCCAGCAGTATACGACAGAGTAACACTGAAGCTTTCTTT,CASSIRQSNTEAFF
NA,NA,TRBV11-2,TRBJ1-1,TGTGCCAGCAGCTTTCGTTCGGGGACTGAAGCTTTCTTT,CASSFRSGTEAFF